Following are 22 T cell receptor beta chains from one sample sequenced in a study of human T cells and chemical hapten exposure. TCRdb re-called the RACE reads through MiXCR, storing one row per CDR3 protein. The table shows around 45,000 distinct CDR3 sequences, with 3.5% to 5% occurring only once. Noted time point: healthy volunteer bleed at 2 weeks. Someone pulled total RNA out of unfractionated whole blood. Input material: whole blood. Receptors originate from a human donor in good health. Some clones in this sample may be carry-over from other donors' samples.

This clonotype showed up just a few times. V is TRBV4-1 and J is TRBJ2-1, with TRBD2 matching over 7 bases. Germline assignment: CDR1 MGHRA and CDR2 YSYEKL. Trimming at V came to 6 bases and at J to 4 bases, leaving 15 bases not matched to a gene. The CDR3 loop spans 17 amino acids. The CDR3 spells CASSRLGPGLVYNEQFF. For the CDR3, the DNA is TGCGCCAGCAGTCGCCTCGGGCCTGGACTAGTGTACAATGAGCAGTTCTTC.

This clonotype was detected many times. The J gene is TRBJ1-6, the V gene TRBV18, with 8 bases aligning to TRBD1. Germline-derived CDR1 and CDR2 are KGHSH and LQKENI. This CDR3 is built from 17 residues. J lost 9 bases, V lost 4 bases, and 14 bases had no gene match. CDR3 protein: CASSQSPSGGVTSPLHF. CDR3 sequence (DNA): TGTGCCAGCTCACAGTCCCCTTCAGGGGGCGTGACTTCACCCCTCCACTTT.

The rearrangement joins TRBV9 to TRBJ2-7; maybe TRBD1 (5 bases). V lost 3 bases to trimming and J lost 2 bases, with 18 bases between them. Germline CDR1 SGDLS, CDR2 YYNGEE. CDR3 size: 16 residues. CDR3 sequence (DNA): TGTGCCAGCAGCGACGGCTACGGACAAGGGACCTACGAGCAGTACTTC. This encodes CASSDGYGQGTYEQYF.

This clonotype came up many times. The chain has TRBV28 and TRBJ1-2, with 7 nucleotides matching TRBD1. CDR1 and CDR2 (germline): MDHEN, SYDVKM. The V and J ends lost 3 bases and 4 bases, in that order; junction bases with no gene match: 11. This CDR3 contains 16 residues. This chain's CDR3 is CASSLSGGGAGYGYTF. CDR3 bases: TGTGCCAGCAGTTTGAGTGGAGGGGGCGCCGGCTATGGCTACACCTTC.

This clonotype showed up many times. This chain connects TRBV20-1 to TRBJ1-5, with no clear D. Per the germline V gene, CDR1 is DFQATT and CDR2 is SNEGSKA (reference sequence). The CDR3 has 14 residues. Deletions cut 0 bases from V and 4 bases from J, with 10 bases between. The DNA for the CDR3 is TGCAGTGCTAGAGATACACGGGTGAATCAGCCCCAGCATTTT. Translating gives CSARDTRVNQPQHF.

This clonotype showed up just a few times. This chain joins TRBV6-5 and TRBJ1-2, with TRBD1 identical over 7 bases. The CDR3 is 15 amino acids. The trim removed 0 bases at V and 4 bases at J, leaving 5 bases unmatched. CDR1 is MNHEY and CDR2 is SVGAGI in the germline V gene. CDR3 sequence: CASSYSGGTGYGYTF. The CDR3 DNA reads TGTGCCAGCAGTTACTCAGGGGGCACCGGCTATGGCTACACCTTC.

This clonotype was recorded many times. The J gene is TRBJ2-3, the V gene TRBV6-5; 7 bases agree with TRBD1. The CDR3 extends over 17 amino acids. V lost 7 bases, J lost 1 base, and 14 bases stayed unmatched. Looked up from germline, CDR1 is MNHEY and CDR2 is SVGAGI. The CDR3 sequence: CASNRGLEGRGTDTQYF. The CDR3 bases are TGTGCCAGCAATAGGGGGCTGGAAGGGCGAGGCACAGATACGCAGTATTTT.

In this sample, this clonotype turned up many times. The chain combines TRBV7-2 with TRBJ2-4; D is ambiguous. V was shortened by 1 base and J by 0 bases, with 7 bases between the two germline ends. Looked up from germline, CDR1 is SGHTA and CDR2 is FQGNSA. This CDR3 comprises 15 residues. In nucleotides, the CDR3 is TGTGCCAGCAGCTTAGTCGGAGAAGCCAAAAACATTCAGTACTTC. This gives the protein CASSLVGEAKNIQYF.

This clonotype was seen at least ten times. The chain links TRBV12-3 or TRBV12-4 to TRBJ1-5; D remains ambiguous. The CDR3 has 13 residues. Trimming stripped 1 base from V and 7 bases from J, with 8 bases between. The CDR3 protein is CASSLDGVQPQHF. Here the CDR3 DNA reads TGTGCCAGCAGTTTAGACGGCGTCCAGCCCCAGCATTTT.

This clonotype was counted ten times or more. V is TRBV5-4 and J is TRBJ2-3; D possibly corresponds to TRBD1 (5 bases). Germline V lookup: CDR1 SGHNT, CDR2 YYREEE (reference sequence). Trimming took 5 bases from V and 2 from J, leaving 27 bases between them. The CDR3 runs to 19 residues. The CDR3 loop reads CASSRGLTMLEQSTDTQYF. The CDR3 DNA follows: TGTGCCAGCAGTAGGGGTCTAACAATGCTGGAACAATCCACAGATACGCAGTATTTT.

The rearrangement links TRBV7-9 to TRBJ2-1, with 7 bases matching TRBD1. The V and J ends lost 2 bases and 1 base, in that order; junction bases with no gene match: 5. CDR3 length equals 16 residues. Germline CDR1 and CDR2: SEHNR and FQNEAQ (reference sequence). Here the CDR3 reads CASSLMTGQSYNEQFF. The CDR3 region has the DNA TGTGCCAGCAGCTTAATGACAGGGCAGTCCTACAATGAGCAGTTCTTC. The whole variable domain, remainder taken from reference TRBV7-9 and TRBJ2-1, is DTGVSQNPRHKITKRGQNVTFRCDPISEHNRLYWYRQTLGQGPEFLTYFQNEAQLEKSRLLSDRFSAERPKGSFSTLEIQRTEQGDSAMYLCASSLMTGQSYNEQFFGPGTRLTVL.

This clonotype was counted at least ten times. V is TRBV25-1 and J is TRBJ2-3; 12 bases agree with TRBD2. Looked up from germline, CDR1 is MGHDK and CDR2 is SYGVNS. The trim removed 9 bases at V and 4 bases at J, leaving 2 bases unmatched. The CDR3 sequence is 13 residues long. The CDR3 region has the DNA TGTGCCAGTAGACTAGCGGGAGCAGATACGCAGTATTTT. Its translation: CASRLAGADTQYF.

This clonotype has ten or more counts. This chain's CDR3 is CATLRTSGYNEQFF. DNA of the CDR3: TGTGCCACCCTTAGGACTAGCGGTTACAATGAGCAGTTCTTC. The genes are TRBV30 and TRBJ2-1, with 10 bases aligning to TRBD2. V was pared by 8 bases and J by 4 bases, with 8 bases of the junction left unmatched. The CDR3 contains 14 residues. Germline CDR1 is GTSNPN and CDR2 is SVGIG (reference sequence).

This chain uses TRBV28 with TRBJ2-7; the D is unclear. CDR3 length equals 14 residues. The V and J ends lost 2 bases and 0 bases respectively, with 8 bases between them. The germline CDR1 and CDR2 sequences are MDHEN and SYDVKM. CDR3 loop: CASSLKVSSYEQYF. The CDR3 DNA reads TGTGCCAGCAGTTTAAAAGTAAGCTCCTACGAGCAGTACTTC. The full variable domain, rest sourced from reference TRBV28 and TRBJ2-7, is DVKVTQSSRYLVKRTGEKVFLECVQDMDHENMFWYRQDPGLGLRLIYFSYDVKMKEKGDIPEGYSVSREKKERFSLILESASTNQTSMYLCASSLKVSSYEQYFGPGTRLTVT.

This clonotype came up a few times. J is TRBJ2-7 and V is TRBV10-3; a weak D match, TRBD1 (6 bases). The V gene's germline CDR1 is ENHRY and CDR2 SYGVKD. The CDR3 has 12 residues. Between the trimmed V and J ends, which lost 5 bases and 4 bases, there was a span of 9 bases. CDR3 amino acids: CAISRTVYEQYF. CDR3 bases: TGTGCCATCAGTCGGACAGTGTACGAGCAGTACTTC.

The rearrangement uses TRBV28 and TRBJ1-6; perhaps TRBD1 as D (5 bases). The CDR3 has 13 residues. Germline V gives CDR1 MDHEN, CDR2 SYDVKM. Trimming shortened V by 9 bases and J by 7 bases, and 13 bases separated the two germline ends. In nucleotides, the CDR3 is TGTGCCAGTGGGGTCGGGGGAAATTCACCCCTCCACTTT. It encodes CASGVGGNSPLHF.

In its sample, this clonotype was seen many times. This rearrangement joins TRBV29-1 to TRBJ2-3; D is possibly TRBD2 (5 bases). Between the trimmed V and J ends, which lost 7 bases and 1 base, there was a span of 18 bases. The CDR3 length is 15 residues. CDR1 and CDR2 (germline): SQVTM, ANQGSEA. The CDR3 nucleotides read TGCAGCGCCCCGTTTTTGGAGGCACGCACAGATACGCAGTATTTT. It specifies CSAPFLEARTDTQYF.

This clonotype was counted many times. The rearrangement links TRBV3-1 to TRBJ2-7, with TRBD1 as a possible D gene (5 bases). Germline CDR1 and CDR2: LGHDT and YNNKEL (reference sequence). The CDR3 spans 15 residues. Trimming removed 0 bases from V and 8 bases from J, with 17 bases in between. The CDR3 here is CASSQDRERVRKQYF. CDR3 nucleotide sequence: TGTGCCAGCAGCCAAGACAGGGAAAGGGTACGGAAGCAGTACTTC.

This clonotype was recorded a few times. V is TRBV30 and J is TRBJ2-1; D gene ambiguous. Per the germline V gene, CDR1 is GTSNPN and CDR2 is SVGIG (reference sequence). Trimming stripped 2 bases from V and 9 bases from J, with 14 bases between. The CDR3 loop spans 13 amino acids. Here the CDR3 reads CAWSPSTQSEQFF. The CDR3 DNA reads TGTGCCTGGAGTCCTAGTACGCAAAGTGAGCAGTTCTTC. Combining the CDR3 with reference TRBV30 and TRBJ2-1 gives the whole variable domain SQTIHQWPATLVQPVGSPLSLECTVEGTSNPNLYWYRQAAGRGLQLLFYSVGIGQISSEVPQNLSASRPQDRQFILSSKKLLLSDSGFYLCAWSPSTQSEQFFGPGTRLTVL.

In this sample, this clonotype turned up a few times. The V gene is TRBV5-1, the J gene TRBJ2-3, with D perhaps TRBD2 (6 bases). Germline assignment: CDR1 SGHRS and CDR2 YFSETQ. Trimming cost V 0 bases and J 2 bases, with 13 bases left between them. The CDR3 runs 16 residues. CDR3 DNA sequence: TGCGCCAGCAGCTTGGGCTCCGGACTATTCACAGATACGCAGTATTTT. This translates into CASSLGSGLFTDTQYF.

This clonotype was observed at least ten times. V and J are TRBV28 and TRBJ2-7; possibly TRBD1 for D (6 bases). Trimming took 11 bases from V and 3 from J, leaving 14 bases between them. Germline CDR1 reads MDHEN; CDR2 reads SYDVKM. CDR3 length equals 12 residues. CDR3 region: CACCGQIYEQYF. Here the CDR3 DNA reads TGTGCCTGCTGCGGACAGATCTACGAGCAGTACTTC.

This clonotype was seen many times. The CDR3 region is CSAPHPGTYNQPQHF. The CDR3 DNA reads TGCAGTGCTCCCCATCCGGGGACATATAATCAGCCCCAGCATTTT. The chain carries TRBV20-1 and TRBJ1-5; a weak D match, TRBD1 (6 bases). Germline loops: CDR1 DFQATT, CDR2 SNEGSKA (reference sequence). The CDR3 runs 15 residues. Between the trimmed V and J ends, which lost 5 bases and 4 bases, there was a span of 18 bases.